The entry below gives a single T cell receptor (beta chain) sequence along with its context. This clone's antigen is unknown. Per-nucleotide qualities are absent, and no much larger clonotype sits a single base away. The data were taken from a study of PD-1 blockade in mismatch repair-deficient tumors (dated by TCRdb to 2016 to 2017). The study in broad terms: Between late 2013 and September 2016, the trial enrolled some 91 consecutive patients with approximately eleven mismatch repair-deficient cancer types, every one of whom had been previously treated and was progressing. Tumor-associated T cell clones were tracked in the peripheral blood of patients responding to PD-1 blockade by deep sequencing of TCR CDR3 regions.

What the work shows at the level of the full study, not this receptor alone: Tumor-resident clones, often undetectable in blood before treatment, expanded rapidly after pembrolizumab and then contracted, generally before radiologic responses.

Read against the paper, the sample's time point label means: peripheral blood before pembrolizumab. Mismatch repair deficiency was established in every enrolled patient by polymerase chain reaction or immunohistochemistry. A few patients who responded to pembrolizumab therapy underwent TCR sequencing. In the phase II trial, pembrolizumab PD-1 blockade was tested prospectively in advanced mismatch repair-deficient cancers, no matter which tissue of origin the cancers came from. Peripheral blood T cell samples were serially collected before and at multiple times after PD-1 blockade was started. The timing of each blood sample was reported as weeks after the first dose of pembrolizumab. Library preparation was by the immunoSEQ multiplex PCR assay. TCRdb obtained this table from immuneACCESS and retained in-frame rearrangements with V and J assigned. These tables miss some clones; where compared with another copy, unresolved V genes account for less than half of the shortfall, and the remainder is unexplained. The sample profile shows some 50,000 clones; approximately 80% of them were found once. Roughly 3.3% of the sample is taken by the ten largest.

The TCR comes from an adult with mismatch repair-deficient cancer. The sequencing here drew on PBMCs, taken before pembrolizumab treatment.

CDR3 sequence: CASSLRTSGSNEQFF. The sequence in DNA is TGTGCCAGCAGCTTGAGGACTAGCGGGAGCAATGAGCAGTTCTTC. Recombination linked TRBV7-2 to TRBJ2-1; 13 nucleotides in the junction match TRBD2. CDR1 and CDR2, per the germline V gene, are SGHTA and FQGNSA. The CDR3, from cysteine to phenylalanine, totals 15 residues. Only the CDR3 portion is preserved as DNA: 45 bases, with reading frame beginning at the first base. V lost 3 bases and J lost 6 bases, and the count of bases not matched to a germline gene is 2.